A selection of T cell receptor beta chains follows, all from one sample in a study of T-cell memory formation after mild COVID-19. TCRdb re-called the 5' RACE reads through MiXCR, storing one row per CDR3 protein. The sample lists some 120,000 distinct CDR3 sequences; roughly 15% were seen once. The sample consisted of PBMCs or a T cell subset sorted from them (not recorded which). These TCRs come from an adult woman who had mild COVID-19 (a few samples of this study predate the infection). Cell type and time point are not known. Both conserved end residues are part of each CDR3. The order of the fields is V gene, D gene, clone size, J gene, CDR3 protein, CDR3 DNA. A D gene is named only where the DNA matches it firmly. Where a row states a size, it is once, few, many or the class of an expanded clone; other rows omit it.

v_gene: TRBV5-1
d_gene: NA
abundance: few
j_gene: TRBJ2-7
CDR3aa: CASSLIERATYEQYF
CDR3nt: TGCGCCAGCAGCTTGATAGAGCGGGCCACCTACGAGCAGTACTTC

v_gene: TRBV7-9
d_gene: TRBD2
abundance: few
j_gene: TRBJ2-1
CDR3aa: CAESGGTSGSYNEQFF
CDR3nt: TGTGCCGAGTCGGGGGGGACCTCCGGCTCCTACAATGAGCAGTTCTTC

v_gene: TRBV20-1
d_gene: TRBD1
abundance: few
j_gene: TRBJ2-7
CDR3aa: CSAQGVRYEQYF
CDR3nt: TGCAGTGCCCAGGGGGTCAGGTACGAGCAGTACTTC

v_gene: TRBV5-1
d_gene: NA
abundance: medium-sized
j_gene: TRBJ2-7
CDR3aa: CASSRDGNSYEQYF
CDR3nt: TGCGCCAGCAGCCGGGACGGCAACTCCTACGAGCAGTACTTC

v_gene: TRBV7-8
d_gene: TRBD2
abundance: NA
j_gene: TRBJ2-1
CDR3aa: CASSPTSGRAYNEQFF
CDR3nt: TGTGCCAGCAGCCCAACGAGCGGGAGAGCCTACAATGAGCAGTTCTTC

v_gene: TRBV7-7
d_gene: NA
abundance: many
j_gene: TRBJ2-7
CDR3aa: CASSLGRNYEQYF
CDR3nt: TGTGCTAGCAGCTTAGGACGGAATTACGAGCAGTACTTC

v_gene: TRBV5-1
d_gene: NA
abundance: few
j_gene: TRBJ1-1
CDR3aa: CASSFYGDNTEAFF
CDR3nt: TGCGCCAGCAGCTTCTATGGGGACAACACTGAAGCTTTCTTT

v_gene: TRBV6-5
d_gene: TRBD1
abundance: NA
j_gene: TRBJ1-6
CDR3aa: CASSLRDSDSPLHF
CDR3nt: TGTGCCAGCAGCCTCCGGGACAGCGATTCACCCCTCCACTTT

v_gene: TRBV6-6
d_gene: TRBD1
abundance: NA
j_gene: TRBJ1-1
CDR3aa: CASSLDRGTAEAFF
CDR3nt: TGTGCCAGCAGTTTGGACAGGGGGACGGCTGAAGCTTTCTTT

v_gene: TRBV20-1
d_gene: NA
abundance: NA
j_gene: TRBJ1-1
CDR3aa: CSIGQGNTEAFF
CDR3nt: TGCAGTATAGGGCAGGGAAACACTGAAGCTTTCTTT

v_gene: TRBV18
d_gene: NA
abundance: few
j_gene: TRBJ1-5
CDR3aa: CASSQSSLGAPNQPQHF
CDR3nt: TGTGCCAGCTCACAGTCGAGTCTAGGGGCTCCCAATCAGCCCCAGCATTTT

v_gene: TRBV18
d_gene: TRBD2
abundance: NA
j_gene: TRBJ2-1
CDR3aa: CASSPAGGGFEQFF
CDR3nt: TGTGCCAGCTCCCCTGCGGGAGGGGGTTTTGAGCAGTTCTTC

v_gene: TRBV7-2
d_gene: NA
abundance: NA
j_gene: TRBJ2-5
CDR3aa: CASTSGLETQYF
CDR3nt: TGTGCCAGCACCTCAGGGTTAGAGACCCAGTACTTC

v_gene: TRBV27
d_gene: TRBD2
abundance: few
j_gene: TRBJ2-3
CDR3aa: CASSSSLAGVDTQYF
CDR3nt: TGTGCCAGCAGTTCGTCACTAGCGGGAGTCGATACGCAGTATTTT

v_gene: TRBV7-8
d_gene: NA
abundance: few
j_gene: TRBJ1-1
CDR3aa: CASSATKGNTEAFF
CDR3nt: TGTGCCAGCAGCGCTACTAAGGGAAACACTGAAGCTTTCTTT

v_gene: TRBV6-5
d_gene: NA
abundance: NA
j_gene: TRBJ2-7
CDR3aa: CASSTLATVGNEQYF
CDR3nt: TGTGCCAGCAGCACCCTAGCTACCGTCGGAAACGAGCAGTACTTC

v_gene: TRBV7-9
d_gene: NA
abundance: few
j_gene: TRBJ2-3
CDR3aa: CASSWARPSTDTQYF
CDR3nt: TGTGCCAGCAGTTGGGCCCGCCCCAGCACAGATACGCAGTATTTT

v_gene: TRBV5-1
d_gene: TRBD2
abundance: few
j_gene: TRBJ2-3
CDR3aa: CASSLSSGNTDTQYF
CDR3nt: TGCGCCAGCAGCTTGTCTAGCGGGAACACAGATACGCAGTATTTT

v_gene: TRBV7-9
d_gene: NA
abundance: NA
j_gene: TRBJ2-5
CDR3aa: CASSLAGGPGKTQYF
CDR3nt: TGTGCCAGCAGCTTAGCGGGGGGACCGGGAAAGACCCAGTACTTC

v_gene: TRBV19
d_gene: NA
abundance: few
j_gene: TRBJ2-7
CDR3aa: CASSISEGMHEQYF
CDR3nt: TGTGCCAGTAGTATATCCGAGGGTATGCACGAGCAGTACTTC

v_gene: TRBV29-1
d_gene: NA
abundance: NA
j_gene: TRBJ2-7
CDR3aa: CSVGYASRTHYEQYF
CDR3nt: TGCAGCGTTGGATACGCAAGCCGAACCCACTACGAGCAGTACTTC

v_gene: TRBV5-6
d_gene: NA
abundance: few
j_gene: TRBJ2-3
CDR3aa: CASSLGHLTDTQYF
CDR3nt: TGTGCCAGCAGCTTGGGACACCTCACAGATACGCAGTATTTT

v_gene: TRBV12-3/TRBV12-4
d_gene: NA
abundance: few
j_gene: TRBJ2-7
CDR3aa: CASVGPGFYEQYF
CDR3nt: TGTGCCAGCGTGGGACCCGGATTCTACGAGCAGTACTTC

v_gene: TRBV5-1
d_gene: TRBD1
abundance: NA
j_gene: TRBJ2-3
CDR3aa: CASSVGQGTDTQYF
CDR3nt: TGCGCCAGCAGCGTTGGACAGGGCACAGATACGCAGTATTTT